This T cell receptor beta chain was documented in a study of shared clonotypes between healthy human individuals. Study-level results: Sampling involved blood alone; tissue repertoires likely differ.

Here immunoSEQ multiplex PCR was the method, and the copy in TCRdb shows in-frame clones only, minus some. Of about 470,000 clones listed, roughly three quarters are singletons. Comments on this clone: Antigen: not known.

The CDR3 sequence is 11 residues long. Germline CDR1 reads SGHTA; CDR2 reads FQGNSA. Trimming took 5 bases from V and 2 from J, leaving 4 bases between them. The chain recombines TRBV7-2 with TRBJ2-7, with D unclear. Material: PBMCs. The receptor comes from a woman in her thirties or forties in good health. Some clones in this sample may be carry-over from other donors' samples. The CDR3 loop reads CASSPAYEQYF. DNA for the CDR3: TGTGCCAGCAGCCCCGCCTACGAGCAGTACTTC.